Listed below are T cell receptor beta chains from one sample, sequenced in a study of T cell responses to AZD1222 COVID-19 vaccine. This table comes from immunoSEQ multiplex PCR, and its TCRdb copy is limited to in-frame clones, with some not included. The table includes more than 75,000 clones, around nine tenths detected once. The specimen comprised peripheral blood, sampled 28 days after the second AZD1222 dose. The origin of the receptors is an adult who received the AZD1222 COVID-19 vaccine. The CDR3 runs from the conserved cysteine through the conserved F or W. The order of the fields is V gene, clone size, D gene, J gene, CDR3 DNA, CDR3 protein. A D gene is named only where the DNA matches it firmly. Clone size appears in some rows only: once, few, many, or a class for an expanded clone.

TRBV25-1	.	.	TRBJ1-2	TGTGCCAGCAGTGAATCATCTTGGGGGCTGGGCGGCTACACCTTC	CASSESSWGLGGYTF
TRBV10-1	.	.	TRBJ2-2	TGCGCCAGCACCGGGGACGGGAGTGGGTCCGGGGAGCTGTTTTTT	CASTGDGSGSGELFF
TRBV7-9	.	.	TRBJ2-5	TGTGCCAGCAGCCCCCGGACAGCAACTAAACAAGAGACCCAGTACTTC	CASSPRTATKQETQYF
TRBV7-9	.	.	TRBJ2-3	TGTGCCAGCAGCTTTGGCGGGTCGGCAGATACGCAGTATTTT	CASSFGGSADTQYF
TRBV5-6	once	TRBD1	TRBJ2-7	TGTGCCAGCAGCTTGTTGGGACAGGGGAACGAGCAGTACTTC	CASSLLGQGNEQYF
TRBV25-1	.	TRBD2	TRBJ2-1	TGTGCCAGCAGTCCGGGACTAGCGGGATCTGGCTACAATGAGCAGTTCTTC	CASSPGLAGSGYNEQFF
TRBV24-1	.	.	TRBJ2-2	TGTGCCACCAGTGATCCGGGACCCTGGCTAGGCCACACCGGGGAGCTGTTTTTT	CATSDPGPWLGHTGELFF
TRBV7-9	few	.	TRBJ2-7	TGTGCCAGCAGCGAAGGGTCCCTAATCTCCTACGAGCAGTACTTC	CASSEGSLISYEQYF
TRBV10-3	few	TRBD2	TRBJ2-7	TGTGCCACCTCGGGACTAGCGGGTGCCTACGAGCAGTACTTC	CATSGLAGAYEQYF
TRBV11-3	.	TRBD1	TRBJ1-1	TGTGCCAGCAGTCGGGACAGGAGCGCTGAAGCTTTCTTT	CASSRDRSAEAFF
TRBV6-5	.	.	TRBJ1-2	TGTGCCAGCAGTTATGTCCCAGGGTTTGGTCGCTATGGCTACACCTTC	CASSYVPGFGRYGYTF
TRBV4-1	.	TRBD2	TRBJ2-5	TGCGCCAGCAGCCCTAGACTAGCGGGATCTCCAGAGACCCAGTACTTC	CASSPRLAGSPETQYF
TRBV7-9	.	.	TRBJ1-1	TGTGCCAGCAGCTTACAGGAGATGAACACTGAAGCTTTCTTT	CASSLQEMNTEAFF
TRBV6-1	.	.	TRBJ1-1	TGTGCCAGCAGTGAAGCGCTTGAGGGAGCAAACACTGAAGCTTTCTTT	CASSEALEGANTEAFF
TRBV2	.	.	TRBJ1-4	TGTGCCAGCAAGAGGTATACAGGGACTCCAAATGAAAAACTGTTTTTT	CASKRYTGTPNEKLFF
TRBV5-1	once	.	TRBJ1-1	TGCGCCAGCAGACGTGGCAGGAACACTGAAGCTTTCTTT	CASRRGRNTEAFF
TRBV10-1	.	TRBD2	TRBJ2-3	TGCGCCAGCCAAGCGGGAGGAGAACGTACGCAGTATTTT	CASQAGGERTQYF
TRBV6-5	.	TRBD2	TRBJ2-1	TGTGCCAGCAGTTATTTCGGACTAGCGGGAGAGAATGAGCAGTTCTTC	CASSYFGLAGENEQFF
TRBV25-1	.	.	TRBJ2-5	TGTGCCAGCAGTGGATTAACACATAAGCAAGAGACCCAGTACTTC	CASSGLTHKQETQYF
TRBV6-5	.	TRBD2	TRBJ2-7	TGTGCCAGCAGTCACAGGCGGGAGTATGGCTACGAGCAGTACTTC	CASSHRREYGYEQYF
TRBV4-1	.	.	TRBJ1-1	TGCGCCAGCAGCCAAGACTTCCCGGGTATGATCACTGAAGCTTTCTTT	CASSQDFPGMITEAFF
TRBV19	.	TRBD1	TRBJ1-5	TGTGCCAGTAGCATCCAGGGGGCAAGTCAGCCCCAGCATTTT	CASSIQGASQPQHF
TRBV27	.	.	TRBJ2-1	TGTGCCAGCACCGAAGGGGGGAGCAATGAGCAGTTCTTC	CASTEGGSNEQFF
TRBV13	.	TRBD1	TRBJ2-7	TGTGCCAGCAGCCTAGGGGGACAGGGTGACTACGAGCAGTACTTC	CASSLGGQGDYEQYF
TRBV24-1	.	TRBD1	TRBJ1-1	TGTGCCACCAGTGATTCCGGCAGGGGGGGCGCTGAAGCTTTCTTT	CATSDSGRGGAEAFF
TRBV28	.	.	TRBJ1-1	TGTGCCAGCAGTCCCTTGCTTGGGCAAGGGGCGAACACTGAAGCTTTCTTT	CASSPLLGQGANTEAFF
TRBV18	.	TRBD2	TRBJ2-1	TGTGCCAGCTCGCCCGGGACTAGGTCAGGTGAGCAGTTCTTC	CASSPGTRSGEQFF
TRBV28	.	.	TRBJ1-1	TGTGCCAGCAGTTTCTTGGGGCAGGAGAACACTGAAGCTTTCTTT	CASSFLGQENTEAFF
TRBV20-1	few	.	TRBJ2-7	TGCAGTGCTCCAGGGTTTCGGGAGCAGTACTTC	CSAPGFREQYF
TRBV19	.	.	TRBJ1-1	TGTGCCAGTAGTATTGGTTCAGGAACTGAAGCTTTCTTT	CASSIGSGTEAFF
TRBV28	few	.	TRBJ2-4	TGTGCCAGCAGTACCGGTAGCGCAGCCAAAAACATTCAGTACTTC	CASSTGSAAKNIQYF
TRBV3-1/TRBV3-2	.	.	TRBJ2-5	TGTGCCAGCAGCCAAGGGAGTCACGGACAAGAGACCCAGTACTTC	CASSQGSHGQETQYF
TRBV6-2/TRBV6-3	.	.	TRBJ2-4	TGTGCCAGCAGCCGGAGCCAGGCCAAAAACATTCAGTACTTC	CASSRSQAKNIQYF
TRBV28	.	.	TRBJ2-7	TGTGCCAGCAGGTCCTCTTCTGAAGAGCAGTACTTC	CASRSSSEEQYF
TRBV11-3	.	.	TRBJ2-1	TGTGCCAGCAGCTTAGACCCCCAGGCCAATGAGCAGTTCTTC	CASSLDPQANEQFF
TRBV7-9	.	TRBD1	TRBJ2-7	TGTGCCAGCAGCCAGACAGGGTACCTTTCTTCCTACGAGCAGTACTTC	CASSQTGYLSSYEQYF
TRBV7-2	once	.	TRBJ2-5	TGTGCCAGCAGCTCCTATACCACGCAAGAGACCCAGTACTTC	CASSSYTTQETQYF
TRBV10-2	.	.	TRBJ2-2	TGCGCCAGCAGTGAATCTGGAGGGGACGCCGGGGAGCTGTTTTTT	CASSESGGDAGELFF
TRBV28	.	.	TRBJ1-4	TGTGCCAGCAGAATGGACAGAACTAATGAAAAACTGTTTTTT	CASRMDRTNEKLFF
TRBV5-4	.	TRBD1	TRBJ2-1	TGTGCCAGCAGCTTATCGACAGGGGAGTATGAGCAGTTCTTC	CASSLSTGEYEQFF
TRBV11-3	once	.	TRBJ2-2	TGTGCCAGCAGCTTAGTCGGGCCCCCCGCCGGGGAGCTGTTTTTT	CASSLVGPPAGELFF
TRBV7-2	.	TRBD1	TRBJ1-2	TGTGCCAGCAGCTCGGACAGGGCTAACTATGGCTACACCTTC	CASSSDRANYGYTF
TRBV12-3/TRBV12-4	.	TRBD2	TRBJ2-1	TGTGCCAGCAATAAGCGGGAGAAGAATGAGCAGTTCTTC	CASNKREKNEQFF
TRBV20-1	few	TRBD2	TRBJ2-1	TGCAGTGCTAGTATCGGGAGGGCCTACAATGAGCAGTTCTTC	CSASIGRAYNEQFF
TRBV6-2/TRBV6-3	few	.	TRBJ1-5	TGTGCCAGCAGTTACTCGGGACAACTCAATCAGCCCCAGCATTTT	CASSYSGQLNQPQHF
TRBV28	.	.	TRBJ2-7	TGTGCCAGCCTAGGGGGAGCCTACGAGCAGTACTTC	CASLGGAYEQYF
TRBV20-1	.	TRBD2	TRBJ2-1	TGCAGTGCTAGTATACCGACTAGCCTTGAGCAGTTCTTC	CSASIPTSLEQFF
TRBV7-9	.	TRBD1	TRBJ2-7	TGTGCCAGCAGAACCGGGACAGGGTGGGCCGAGCAGTACTTC	CASRTGTGWAEQYF
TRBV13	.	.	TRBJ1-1	TGTGCCAGCACCGTACAGAGGATGAACACTGAAGCTTTCTTT	CASTVQRMNTEAFF
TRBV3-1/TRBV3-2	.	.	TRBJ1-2	TGTGCCAGCAGCCAACAGGGGTACTATGGCTACACCTTC	CASSQQGYYGYTF